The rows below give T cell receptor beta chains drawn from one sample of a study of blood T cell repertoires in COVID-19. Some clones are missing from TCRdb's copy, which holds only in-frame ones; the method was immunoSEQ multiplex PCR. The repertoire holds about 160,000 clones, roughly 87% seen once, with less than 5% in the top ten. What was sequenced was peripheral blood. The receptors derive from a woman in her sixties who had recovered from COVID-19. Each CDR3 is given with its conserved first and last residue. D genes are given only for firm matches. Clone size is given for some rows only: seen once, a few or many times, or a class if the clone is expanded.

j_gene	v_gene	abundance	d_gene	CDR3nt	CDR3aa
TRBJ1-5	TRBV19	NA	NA	TGTGCCAGCAACCAGGGGTTTAGCAATCAGCCCCAGCATTTT	CASNQGFSNQPQHF
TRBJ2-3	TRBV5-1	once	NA	TGCGCCACCAGCCGAGGGTCCACAGATACGCAGTATTTT	CATSRGSTDTQYF
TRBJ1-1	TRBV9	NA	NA	TGTGCCAGCAGCGTAGTCGGGAAGAACACTGAAGCTTTCTTT	CASSVVGKNTEAFF
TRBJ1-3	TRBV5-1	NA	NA	TGCGCCAGCAGCTCTGGCGGGACGGGTGACTCTGGAAACACCATATATTTT	CASSSGGTGDSGNTIYF
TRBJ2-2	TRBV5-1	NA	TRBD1	TGCGCCAGCAGCTTGACAGGGGGCAACACCGGGGAGCTGTTTTTT	CASSLTGGNTGELFF
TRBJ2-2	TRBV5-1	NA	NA	TGCGCCAGCAGCTTGTCCAACTTGAACACCGGGGAGCTGTTTTTT	CASSLSNLNTGELFF
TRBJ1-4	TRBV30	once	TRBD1	TGTGCCTGGAGTCCAAGGACAGGGATAAATGAAAAACTGTTTTTT	CAWSPRTGINEKLFF
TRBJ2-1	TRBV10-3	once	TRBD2	TGTGCCATCAGTGGTATACTAGCGGGGGCGGACAATGAGCAGTTCTTC	CAISGILAGADNEQFF
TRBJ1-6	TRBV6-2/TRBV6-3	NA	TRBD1	TGTGCCAGCAGTTACTCTGAGACAGGGGCGAATAATTCACCCCTCCACTTT	CASSYSETGANNSPLHF
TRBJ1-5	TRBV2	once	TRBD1	TGTGCCAGCATACGGGACAGGCTTGGGAATCAGCCCCAGCATTTT	CASIRDRLGNQPQHF
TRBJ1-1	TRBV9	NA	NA	TGTGCCAGCAGCGAGAATGACAAAGCTTTCTTT	CASSENDKAFF
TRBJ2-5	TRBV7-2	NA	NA	TGTGCCAGCACCCCATCAAGGGGGGGAGAGACCCAGTACTTC	CASTPSRGGETQYF
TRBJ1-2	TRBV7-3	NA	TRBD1	TGTGCCAGCAGCCGTGGGACAGAACAAAATGGCTACACCTTC	CASSRGTEQNGYTF
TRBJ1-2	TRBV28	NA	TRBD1	TGTGCCAGCAGTGTCCAAACAGGGGTTACCTATGGCTACACCTTC	CASSVQTGVTYGYTF
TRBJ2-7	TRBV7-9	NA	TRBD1	TGTGCCAGCAGCGCCAGAGGCCAGGGGGCGCCTCTTGGCCACGAGCAGTACTTC	CASSARGQGAPLGHEQYF
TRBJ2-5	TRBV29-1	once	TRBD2	TGCAGCGTTGAAGTAGCGGGGGGGCACACGACCCAGTACTTC	CSVEVAGGHTTQYF
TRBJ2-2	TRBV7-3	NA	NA	TGTGCCAGCAGCTTATTCGCGGCGGGGGCAGACACCGGGGAGCTGTTTTTT	CASSLFAAGADTGELFF
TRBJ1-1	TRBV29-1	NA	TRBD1	TGCAGCGGGGGGACAGGGTTTAACGCTGAAGCTTTCTTT	CSGGTGFNAEAFF
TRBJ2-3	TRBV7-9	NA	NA	TGTGCCAGCAGCCCTCAGACAGGAGATACGCAGTATTTT	CASSPQTGDTQYF
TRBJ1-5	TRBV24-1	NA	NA	TGTGCCACCAGTGCGGGGGAACGTCAGCCCCAGCATTTT	CATSAGERQPQHF
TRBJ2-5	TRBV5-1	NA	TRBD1	TGCGCCAGCAGCCACTCCCTTTACCGGGACAGGGGGCACCAGAGCCAAGAGACCCAGTACTTC	CASSHSLYRDRGHQSQETQYF
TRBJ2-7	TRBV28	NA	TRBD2	TGTGCCAGCAGTTTCGGGGGGGAGTCAGGGGAATACGAGCAGTACTTC	CASSFGGESGEYEQYF
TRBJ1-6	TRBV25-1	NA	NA	TGTGCCAGCACCTTCGGAAGACAAACCAATTCACCCCTCCACTTT	CASTFGRQTNSPLHF
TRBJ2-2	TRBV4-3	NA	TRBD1	TGCGCCAGCAGCCAAGGGGGTCCGGGACAGGGTTCCCCCGGGGAGCTGTTTTTT	CASSQGGPGQGSPGELFF
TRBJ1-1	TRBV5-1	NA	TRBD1	TGCGCCAGCAGCCCCGGGGACAGGGACAACACTGAAGCTTTCTTT	CASSPGDRDNTEAFF
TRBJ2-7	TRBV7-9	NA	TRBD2	TGTGCCAGCAGCCTCGGGGGGGTTCAATCAACCTACGAGCAGTACTTC	CASSLGGVQSTYEQYF
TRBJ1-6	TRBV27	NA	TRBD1	TGTGCCAGCAGTTTCGAACACAGGGGGCGATCACCCCTCCACTTT	CASSFEHRGRSPLHF
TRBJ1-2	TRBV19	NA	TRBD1	TGTGCCAGTAGTATGTTTGGGACAGGGTCTTATGGCGACTATGGCTACACCTTC	CASSMFGTGSYGDYGYTF